The 14 T cell receptor beta chains below all came from one sample that was sequenced in a study of blood T cell repertoires in COVID-19. Produced via immunoSEQ multiplex PCR; TCRdb's table is partial and in-frame only. The sample records 300,000 or so clones, just over 85% being singletons. The sequencing input was PBMCs or T cells enriched from blood (not recorded which). These receptors were collected from a woman between 40 and 55 years old with acute COVID-19.

This clone is a singleton in its sample. This rearrangement joins TRBV29-1 to TRBJ1-1; D may be TRBD1 (5 bases). Germline CDR1 is SQVTM and CDR2 is ANQGSEA. The CDR3 is 12 amino acids. Trimming stripped 6 bases from V and 4 bases from J, with 12 bases between. The CDR3 coding sequence is TGCAGCGTAGACCAGGGTTCCACTGAAGCTTTCTTT. As protein: CSVDQGSTEAFF.

CDR3 DNA: TGCGCCAGCAGCGCCTGGGACAGGAGGGACTTAATAAGGGAAAAACTGTTTTTT. It is translated as CASSAWDRRDLIREKLFF. The chain uses TRBV5-1 and TRBJ1-4, with 8 nucleotides matching TRBD1. Germline V gives CDR1 SGHRS, CDR2 YFSETQ. The CDR3 is made up of 18 amino acids. V lost 4 bases, J lost 8 bases, and 19 bases stayed unmatched.

V gene TRBV7-9 combines with J gene TRBJ2-1; perhaps TRBD1 as D (5 bases). Germline CDR1 and CDR2: SEHNR and FQNEAQ (reference sequence). This CDR3 contains 11 residues. Trimming took off 9 bases at V and 6 bases at J, with 9 bases between the two ends. The CDR3 region is CASQGFNEQFF. The CDR3 DNA reads TGTGCCAGTCAGGGATTCAATGAGCAGTTCTTC.

CDR3: CASSQDSDTRTKAFF. Written as DNA, the CDR3 is TGTGCCAGCAGCCAAGACTCGGACACCCGGACGAAAGCTTTCTTT. The V and J genes are TRBV3-1 (or the pseudogene TRBV3-2) and TRBJ1-1; possibly TRBD1 for D (5 bases). Trimming removed 0 bases at V and 9 bases at J, with 17 bases between. This CDR3 is built from 15 residues. Germline V gene data show CDR1 as LGHDT and CDR2 as YNNKEL (reference sequence).

V and J are TRBV10-3 and TRBJ2-3; possible D gene TRBD1, 6 bases. CDR1 ENHRY and CDR2 SYGVKD come from the germline V gene. V dropped 7 bases and J dropped 2 bases, with 10 bases sitting between them. The CDR3 covers 13 residues. CDR3 protein: CAITTGITDTQYF. The CDR3 DNA follows: TGTGCCATCACAACAGGGATCACAGATACGCAGTATTTT.

The genes are TRBV29-1 and TRBJ2-2; 8 bases agree with TRBD1. Germline V gene sequence: CDR1 SQVTM, CDR2 ANQGSEA. V lost 6 bases and J lost 6; bases outside the gene matches: 6. CDR3 length: 13 residues. CDR3 sequence (DNA): TGCAGCGTGGACAGGGCCGGGGCCGGGGAGCTGTTTTTT. It translates to CSVDRAGAGELFF.

This sequence joins TRBV6-2 or TRBV6-3 and TRBJ1-5; TRBD1 matches at 7 bases. Germline V gene lookup returns CDR1 MNHEY and CDR2 SVGEGT. Trimming at V came to 2 bases and at J to 1 base, leaving 8 bases not matched to a gene. The CDR3 totals 17 residues. CDR3 nucleotides: TGTGCCAGCAGTTACGGCAGGGGGGCCGGCAGCAATCAGCCCCAGCATTTT. As protein: CASSYGRGAGSNQPQHF.

This clone was seen once. This chain links TRBV28 with TRBJ1-1, with TRBD1 matching over 8 bases. Germline-derived CDR1 and CDR2 are MDHEN and SYDVKM. The CDR3 spans 13 residues. V shed 6 bases, J shed 8 bases, and the junction held 8 bases outside the gene matches. CDR3 in DNA: TGTGCCAGCAGCACCGACAGGGGAAAAGAAGCTTTCTTT. It specifies CASSTDRGKEAFF.

The chain is built from TRBV3-1 (or the pseudogene TRBV3-2) and TRBJ2-5; 7 positions match TRBD2. V shed 0 bases, J shed 10 bases, and the junction held 11 bases outside the gene matches. CDR1 and CDR2 from the germline V gene are LGHDT and YNNKEL (reference sequence). CDR3 length: 15 amino acids. CDR3 nucleotides: TGTGCCAGCAGCCAAGATCCACTAGCGTGGGGCGGCCAGTACTTC. It specifies CASSQDPLAWGGQYF.

This clone was found a few times. The chain couples TRBV25-1 to TRBJ1-6; a weak D match, TRBD1 (6 bases). The CDR3 covers 14 residues. Germline V CDR1 and CDR2: MGHDK, SYGVNS. V shed 1 base and J shed 10 bases, with 11 bases lying between them. Here the CDR3 reads CASSESHRVSPLHF. CDR3 sequence (DNA): TGTGCCAGCAGTGAATCCCACAGGGTCTCACCCCTCCACTTT.

V usage is TRBV6-1 and J usage is TRBJ2-7, with 10 positions matching TRBD1. Looked up from germline, CDR1 is MNHNS and CDR2 is SASEGT. The CDR3 is 15 amino acids. Trimming at V came to 3 bases and at J to 5 bases, leaving 7 bases not matched to a gene. The CDR3 protein is CASSDDRGRLDEQYF. In DNA form, the CDR3 reads TGTGCCAGCAGTGACGACAGGGGGCGTCTGGACGAGCAGTACTTC.

The chain carries TRBV3-1 (or the pseudogene TRBV3-2) and TRBJ1-1; D gene uncertain. Deletions cut 6 bases from V and 1 base from J, with 15 bases between. Germline lookup yields CDR1 LGHDT and CDR2 YNNKEL (reference sequence). This CDR3 contains 15 residues. CDR3 region: CASRDWTGENTEAFF. CDR3 nucleotide sequence: TGTGCCAGCAGGGATTGGACTGGGGAGAACACTGAAGCTTTCTTT.

The rearrangement joins TRBV28 to TRBJ1-5, with 8 nucleotides matching TRBD1. From germline, CDR1 is MDHEN and CDR2 SYDVKM. Trimming at V came to 3 bases and at J to 6 bases, leaving 4 bases not matched to a gene. This CDR3 comprises 14 residues. CDR3 amino acids: CASSLDRVGQPQHF. CDR3 sequence (DNA): TGTGCCAGCAGTTTGGACAGGGTAGGTCAGCCCCAGCATTTT.

The chain employs TRBV6-2 or TRBV6-3 and TRBJ1-2, with a possible D match to TRBD1 (6 bases). Germline V lookup: CDR1 MNHEY, CDR2 SVGEGT. V was cut by 6 bases and J by 2 bases, with 16 bases left in between. This CDR3 spans 15 amino acids. CDR3 sequence reads: CASSHGGAQNYGYTF. In DNA, the CDR3 is TGTGCCAGCAGCCACGGGGGGGCGCAGAACTATGGCTACACCTTC.